The 26 T cell receptor beta chains below come from one sample, sequenced in a study of CD8 T cells in ankylosing spondylitis. MiXCR, run by TCRdb on the 5' RACE reads, gives a single entry per CDR3 protein. Here the sample spans under 450,000 distinct CDR3 sequences, 20% to 25% being singletons. The sample consisted of blood, either unsorted or a sorted T cell fraction (not recorded which). The source is a male donor with ankylosing spondylitis or in good health (not recorded which).

The chain couples TRBV3-1 to TRBJ2-5; TRBD2 might be the D (5 bases). Germline values: CDR1 LGHDT, CDR2 YNNKEL (reference sequence). Trimming stripped 0 bases from V and 4 bases from J, with 15 bases between. The CDR3 has 16 amino acids. The CDR3 sequence: CASSQDREWLVETQYF. The CDR3 region has the DNA TGTGCCAGCAGCCAAGATCGGGAATGGCTAGTAGAGACCCAGTACTTC.

This clonotype was recorded a few times. V gene TRBV12-3 or TRBV12-4 combines with J gene TRBJ2-7, with D hard to call. V was pared by 6 bases and J by 1 base, with 10 bases between. The CDR3 spans 13 residues. The CDR3 nucleotides are TGTGCCAGCAGAGCCCAAAATTCCTACGAGCAGTACTTC. It yields the protein CASRAQNSYEQYF.

This clonotype was counted between two and nine times. The chain has TRBV5-7 and TRBJ2-7; 7 positions agree with TRBD1. TRBV5-7 belongs to the ORF category, with a function that is uncertain. The V and J ends lost 3 bases and 0 bases, in that order; junction bases with no gene match: 9. The CDR3 consists of 16 residues. CDR3 in DNA: TGTGCCAGCAGCTCCTCGCCGGGACAGAGCTCCTACGAGCAGTACTTC. This translates into CASSSSPGQSSYEQYF.

The gene calls are TRBV12-3 or TRBV12-4 and TRBJ1-1; D is undetermined. The V and J ends lost 6 bases and 4 bases respectively, with 12 bases between them. There are 13 residues in the CDR3. The CDR3 DNA sequence: TGTGCCAGCAGCTTCACCAGCGGCACTGAAGCTTTCTTT. This sequence encodes CASSFTSGTEAFF.

The gene calls are TRBV4-1 and TRBJ2-2; D remains unclear. Germline V gene lookup returns CDR1 MGHRA and CDR2 YSYEKL. V dropped 0 bases and J dropped 4 bases, with 9 bases sitting between them. The length of the CDR3 is 15 residues. The CDR3 region is CASSQESGITGELFF. The CDR3 DNA reads as TGCGCCAGCAGCCAAGAATCTGGTATCACCGGGGAGCTGTTTTTT.

The chain is built from TRBV10-3 and TRBJ2-3; perhaps D is TRBD1 or TRBD2 (5 bases each). CDR1 and CDR2 (germline): ENHRY, SYGVKD. Trimming took 6 bases from V and 5 from J, leaving 12 bases between them. This CDR3 contains 13 residues. CDR3 protein: CAIRGRDEDTQYF. CDR3 coding DNA: TGTGCCATCAGGGGCCGGGACGAAGATACGCAGTATTTT.

The V and J genes are TRBV7-8 and TRBJ2-7; TRBD1 matches at 7 bases. The CDR3 length is 13 residues. Per the germline V gene, CDR1 is SGHVS and CDR2 is FQNEAQ. V gave up 6 bases and J gave up 6 bases; unmatched junction bases: 8. CDR3 in amino acids: CASSPHRGSEQYF. CDR3 nucleotide sequence: TGTGCCAGCAGTCCCCACAGGGGTTCCGAGCAGTACTTC.

V gene TRBV12-3 or TRBV12-4 combines with J gene TRBJ2-5; TRBD2 matches at 13 bases. J was trimmed by 2 bases and V by 6 bases; bases with no gene match: 0. The CDR3 extends over 14 amino acids. Written as DNA, the CDR3 is TGTGCCAGCAGGGGACTAGCGGGGCAAGAGACCCAGTACTTC. It specifies CASRGLAGQETQYF.

In nucleotides, the CDR3 is TGCGCCAGCAGCTCCCGGATGGGGGCCCTAGATACGCAGTATTTT. It is translated as CASSSRMGALDTQYF. V gene TRBV5-1 combines with J gene TRBJ2-3, with D maybe TRBD1 (6 bases). Germline-derived CDR1 and CDR2 are SGHRS and YFSETQ. The V end was cut by 3 bases, the J end by 5 bases, with 16 bases between. This CDR3 has 15 amino acids. The entire variable domain, with the rest obtained from reference TRBV5-1 and TRBJ2-3, is as follows: KAGVTQTPRYLIKTRGQQVTLSCSPISGHRSVSWYQQTPGQGLQFLFEYFSETQRNKGNFPGRFSGRQFSNSRSEMNVSTLELGDSALYLCASSSRMGALDTQYFGPGTRLTVL.

This clonotype has more than one count but fewer than ten. The V and J genes are TRBV5-6 and TRBJ1-1; D gene unclear. This CDR3 contains 13 residues. Looked up from germline, CDR1 is SGHDT and CDR2 is YYEEEE. The V end lost 0 bases, the J end lost 6 bases, and 9 bases lay between the germline ends. CDR3 bases: TGTGCCAGCAGCTTGGGAGGGTTCGCTGAAGCTTTCTTT. Its protein is CASSLGGFAEAFF.

The V gene is TRBV6-5, the J gene TRBJ2-5, with TRBD2 matching over 9 bases. Germline assignment: CDR1 MNHEY and CDR2 SVGAGI. The CDR3 consists of 15 residues. V trimming: 0 bases; J trimming: 6 bases; junction bases outside the gene matches: 5. Here the CDR3 DNA reads TGTGCCAGCAGTTACTCTGGCGGGGGGGCGAAGACCCAGTACTTC. Its translation is CASSYSGGGAKTQYF.

This clonotype has only a few counts. The chain joins TRBV20-1 to TRBJ1-5, with a possible D match to TRBD1 (6 bases). Per the germline V gene, CDR1 is DFQATT and CDR2 is SNEGSKA (reference sequence). V dropped 3 bases and J dropped 4 bases, with 13 bases sitting between them. The CDR3 loop spans 14 amino acids. The CDR3 sequence is CSASSRGWNQPQHF. In DNA form, the CDR3 reads TGCAGTGCTAGCAGCAGGGGATGGAATCAGCCCCAGCATTTT.

This clonotype was picked up one time. The chain combines TRBV20-1 with TRBJ2-1; 12 nucleotides match TRBD2. The CDR3 length is 13 residues. Germline CDR1 DFQATT, CDR2 SNEGSKA (reference sequence). V lost 5 bases to trimming and J lost 13 bases; unmatched junction nucleotides: 9. The chain's CDR3 is CSAADTSGGHQFF. CDR3 bases: TGCAGTGCTGCCGATACTAGCGGGGGGCACCAGTTCTTC.

This clonotype was recorded a few times. This chain links TRBV7-9 with TRBJ2-5; weak D call: TRBD2 (5 bases). The CDR3 covers 14 residues. Germline CDR1 reads SEHNR; CDR2 reads FQNEAQ (reference sequence). V was pared by 11 bases and J by 4 bases, with 20 bases between. The CDR3 reads CAVQWGGGGETQYF. CDR3 sequence (DNA): TGTGCCGTCCAGTGGGGTGGAGGAGGAGAGACCCAGTACTTC.

As DNA, the CDR3 is TGTGCCAGCAGCACATCCGGGACTAGGTCTTTCGGGGAGCTGTTTTTT. Its translation: CASSTSGTRSFGELFF. The genes are TRBV12-3 or TRBV12-4 and TRBJ2-2, with TRBD2 matching 8 bases. The CDR3 sequence is 16 residues long. The V gene end was trimmed by 6 bases and the J gene end by 7 bases; junction bases not matched to a gene: 13.

This clonotype turned up a few times. This rearrangement joins TRBV20-1 to TRBJ1-1; 9 positions agree with TRBD1. Germline values: CDR1 DFQATT, CDR2 SNEGSKA (reference sequence). The CDR3 consists of 13 residues. V lost 5 bases to trimming and J lost 5 bases; unmatched junction nucleotides: 6. The CDR3 sequence is CSARDREVTEAFF. Here the CDR3 DNA reads TGCAGTGCTCGGGACAGGGAGGTTACTGAAGCTTTCTTT.

The rearrangement links TRBV19 to TRBJ2-2; 7 bases line up with TRBD2. The V gene's germline CDR1 is LNHDA and CDR2 SQIVND (reference sequence). CDR3 length: 16 residues. Trimming cost V 7 bases and J 0 bases; bases outside gene matches: 8. The CDR3: CASTPRRGTNTGELFF. CDR3 coding DNA: TGTGCCAGTACCCCCCGGCGGGGGACGAACACCGGGGAGCTGTTTTTT. The complete variable domain, with remaining parts taken from reference TRBV19 and TRBJ2-2, reads DGGITQSPKYLFRKEGQNVTLSCEQNLNHDAMYWYRQDPGQGLRLIYYSQIVNDFQKGDIAEGYSVSREKKESFPLTVTSAQKNPTAFYLCASTPRRGTNTGELFFGEGSRLTVL.

In this sample, this clonotype turned up a few times. The J gene is TRBJ2-2, the V gene TRBV5-8; 7 bases agree with TRBD1. CDR3 size: 14 residues. The junction had 2 bases not matched to a gene; V was cut back by 0 bases and J by 6 bases. The germline gives CDR1 SGHTS, CDR2 YDEGEE. CDR3 bases: TGTGCCAGCAGCTTGGGTGGACAGGCCGGGGAGCTGTTTTTT. This translates into CASSLGGQAGELFF.

DNA of the CDR3: TGTGCCAGCAGTTCTCGGCAGGGCTGGGAAAAACTGTTTTTT. Its protein is CASSSRQGWEKLFF. The chain couples TRBV27 to TRBJ1-4; tentatively, D is TRBD1 (5 bases). From germline, CDR1 is MNHEY and CDR2 SMNVEV (reference sequence). Trimming left V 4 bases short and J 8 bases short, with 14 bases between. The CDR3 has 14 residues.

The rearrangement uses TRBV10-3 and TRBJ2-5, with 8 nucleotides matching TRBD1. Germline values: CDR1 ENHRY, CDR2 SYGVKD. There are 14 residues in the CDR3. V trimming: 6 bases; J trimming: 5 bases; junction bases outside the gene matches: 8. The CDR3 DNA reads as TGTGCCATCAGCCCCCAGGGGGCGCGGGAGACCCAGTACTTC. It specifies CAISPQGARETQYF.

The V and J genes are TRBV7-9 and TRBJ2-7, with 9 nucleotides matching TRBD1. This CDR3 region has 14 residues. J lost 2 bases, V lost 5 bases, and 4 bases had no gene match. Germline lookup yields CDR1 SEHNR and CDR2 FQNEAQ (reference sequence). The CDR3 reads CASSRRDRAYEQYF. In nucleotides, the CDR3 is TGTGCCAGCAGCCGCCGGGACAGGGCCTACGAGCAGTACTTC.

The sample holds a few counts of this clonotype. The gene calls are TRBV25-1 and TRBJ2-2; D gene unclear. Between the trimmed V and J ends, which lost 7 bases and 6 bases, there was a span of 6 bases. This CDR3 region has 11 residues. Germline V lookup: CDR1 MGHDK, CDR2 SYGVNS. CDR3 DNA sequence: TGTGCCAGCACTAGGTCCGGGGAGCTGTTTTTT. This codes for CASTRSGELFF.

This clonotype was seen a few times. This chain links TRBV20-1 with TRBJ2-3; TRBD2 is a possible D gene (7 bases). The CDR3 sequence is 14 residues long. Germline V gene data show CDR1 as DFQATT and CDR2 as SNEGSKA (reference sequence). V was clipped by 2 bases and J by 4 bases, with 13 bases between them. In nucleotides, the CDR3 is TGCAGTGCTAGAAGGGGGGGAACTGCAGATACGCAGTATTTT. This translates into CSARRGGTADTQYF.

This clonotype was counted between two and nine times. V and J are TRBV4-2 and TRBJ2-4; 8 nucleotides agree with TRBD2. The CDR3 extends over 17 amino acids. Germline loops: CDR1 LGHNA, CDR2 YNFKEQ. The V and J ends lost 6 bases and 5 bases, in that order; junction bases with no gene match: 15. The CDR3 loop reads CASRAGLAGGAENIQYF. DNA of the CDR3: TGTGCCAGCAGGGCCGGGTTGGCGGGGGGCGCGGAAAACATTCAGTACTTC.

This clonotype was seen a few times. A much more abundant neighbour one base away suggests this may be a read error. This rearrangement joins TRBV27 to TRBJ2-1; D gene ambiguous. V was pared by 4 bases and J by 6 bases, with 4 bases between. CDR1 and CDR2 (germline): MNHEY, SMNVEV (reference sequence). This CDR3 has 11 amino acids. CDR3 nucleotide sequence: TGTGCCAGCAGTTGGTCCAATGAGCAGTTCTTC. Protein product: CASSWSNEQFF.

The table lists this clonotype with a few counts. The chain has TRBV20-1 and TRBJ2-1; D possibly uses TRBD1 or TRBD2 (6 bases each). Germline values: CDR1 DFQATT, CDR2 SNEGSKA (reference sequence). Trimming stripped 4 bases from V and 7 bases from J, with 11 bases between. There are 12 residues in the CDR3. CDR3 nucleotides: TGCAGTGCTAAGGGGGGATTGAATGAGCAGTTCTTC. Its translation: CSAKGGLNEQFF.